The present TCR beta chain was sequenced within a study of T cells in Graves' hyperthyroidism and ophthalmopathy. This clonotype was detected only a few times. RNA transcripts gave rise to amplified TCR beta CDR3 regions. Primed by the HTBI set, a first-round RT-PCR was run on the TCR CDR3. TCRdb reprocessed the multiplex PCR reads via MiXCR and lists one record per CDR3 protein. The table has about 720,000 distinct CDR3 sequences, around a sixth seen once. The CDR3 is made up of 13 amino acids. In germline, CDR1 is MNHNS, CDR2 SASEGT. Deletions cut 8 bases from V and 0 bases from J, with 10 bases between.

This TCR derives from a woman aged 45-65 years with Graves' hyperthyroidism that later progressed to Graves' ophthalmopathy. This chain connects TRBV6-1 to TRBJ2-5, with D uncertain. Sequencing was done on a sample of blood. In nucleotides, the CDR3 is TGTGCCAGCGATCCAGCTCACCAAGAGACCCAGTACTTC. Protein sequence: CASDPAHQETQYF.